The clone carrying this T cell receptor (beta chain) has only one observation. The germline V gene encodes CDR1 SGHDT and CDR2 YYEEEE. The ends were cut back, 0 bases at V and 2 bases at J, with 9 bases in the middle. The CDR3 contains 14 residues. The data derive from a study of blood T cell repertoires in COVID-19. Authors' processing steps: Reference gene primer amplification gave nucleated cell count estimates. Using immunoSEQ multiplex PCR, the repertoire was profiled, and TCRdb retains in-frame clones only, with some absent. The V and J calls and clone size were taken over from that table, and D and trimming were inferred from the DNA. The sample contains approximately 92,000 clones, 70% to 90% of which appear only once.

V gene TRBV5-6 combines with J gene TRBJ2-7; a possible D gene is TRBD2 (6 bases). Material for sequencing was peripheral blood. This clonotype originated in a woman aged 60 to 75 with COVID-19, enrolled during active disease. The CDR3: CASSLVQRAYEQYF. Written as DNA, the CDR3 is TGTGCCAGCAGCTTGGTCCAGCGGGCCTACGAGCAGTACTTC. Full variable domain (remainder filled in from reference TRBV5-6 and TRBJ2-7): DAGVTQSPTHLIKTRGQQVTLRCSPKSGHDTVSWYQQALGQGPQFIFQYYEEEERQRGNFPDRFSGHQFPNYSSELNVNALLLGDSALYLCASSLVQRAYEQYFGPGTRLTVT.